A selection of T cell receptor beta chains follows, all from one sample in a study of beta chain features in type 1 diabetes. Produced via immunoSEQ multiplex PCR; TCRdb's table is partial and in-frame only. The profile covers more than 95,000 clones, with 25% to 35% appearing a single time and 0.53% taken by the ten largest. The material sequenced was central memory CD4+ T cells from blood. The receptors derive from a woman between 18 and 29 years old with type 1 diabetes. CDR3s include the opening cysteine and the closing phenylalanine or tryptophan. Each record gives: J gene, clone size, D gene, V gene, CDR3 length, CDR3 DNA, CDR3 protein. D genes are given only for firm matches. Clone size is not always given. Where it is, it says once, few, many or a class for expanded clones.

TRBJ2-1 - TRBD2 TRBV4-1 16 TGCGCCAGCAGCCAAGATCCTAGCGGGAGGGTAAATGAGCAGTTCTTC CASSQDPSGRVNEQFF
TRBJ1-1 - - TRBV30 13 TGTGCCTGGAGTAAAGGGGAGGGGACTGAAGCTTTCTTT CAWSKGEGTEAFF
TRBJ2-3 - - TRBV19 15 TGTGCCAGTAGCCCCCTAGTTGGTGGGACAGATACGCAGTATTTT CASSPLVGGTDTQYF
TRBJ1-1 - - TRBV5-6 12 TGTGCCAGCAGCTTGGTGGAGGGGCAAGCTTTCTTT CASSLVEGQAFF
TRBJ2-1 - TRBD2 TRBV7-9 16 TGTGCCAGCAGCTTAAGTGGTAGCGGGAGGGAGCTTGAGCAGTTCTTC CASSLSGSGRELEQFF
TRBJ2-3 - - TRBV10-3 15 TGTGCCATCAGTGAACGGACAGTGAGCACAGATACGCAGTATTTT CAISERTVSTDTQYF
TRBJ2-3 few - TRBV28 15 TGTGCCAGCAGTCCCCGGCAGGGGAATGCAGATACGCAGTATTTT CASSPRQGNADTQYF
TRBJ2-1 few TRBD2 TRBV7-3 15 TGTGCCAGCAGCTCGGTGAGCGGGAGGCCGGATGAGCAGTTCTTC CASSSVSGRPDEQFF
TRBJ2-7 - TRBD2 TRBV7-9 15 TGTGCCAGCAGCCCCATCCCGCTCGGGGGGGGTGAGCAGTACTTC CASSPIPLGGGEQYF
TRBJ2-5 - TRBD1 TRBV4-1 15 TGCGCCAGCAGCCACCTACAGGGGTTGAGGGAGACCCAGTACTTC CASSHLQGLRETQYF
TRBJ1-2 few - TRBV7-2 15 TGTGCCAGCAGCATGACGAGGTACCAATACGGAGGCTACACCTTC CASSMTRYQYGGYTF
TRBJ2-4 - TRBD2 TRBV7-2 15 TGTGCCAGCAGCTTTCGGGAGGGTGGCGGGAACATTCAGTACTTC CASSFREGGGNIQYF
TRBJ2-1 - TRBD1 TRBV5-4 15 TGTGCCAGCAGCTCACCGGGACAGGGAGGATATGAGCAGTTCTTC CASSSPGQGGYEQFF
TRBJ1-2 few TRBD1 TRBV28 13 TGTGCCAGCAGACTCGGGACAGGCTATGGCTACACCTTC CASRLGTGYGYTF
TRBJ1-2 - TRBD1 TRBV7-9 13 TGTGCCAGCAGTTCGACAGGGGGCGATGGCTACACCTTC CASSSTGGDGYTF
TRBJ2-3 few - TRBV18 15 TGTGCCAGCTCACAGAGACAGCAAAGCACAGATACGCAGTATTTT CASSQRQQSTDTQYF
TRBJ2-2 few - TRBV5-4 14 TGTGCCAGCAGCACGGGAGCAGCCGGGGGGGAGCTGTTTTTT CASSTGAAGGELFF
TRBJ2-3 - - TRBV5-1 13 TGCGCCAGCGGGGGAGGAGGCCCAGATACGCAGTATTTT CASGGGGPDTQYF
TRBJ1-2 - TRBD1 TRBV4-1 15 TGCGCCAGCAGCCAAGGGCCACAGGGGGCTAAAGGCTACACCTTC CASSQGPQGAKGYTF
TRBJ1-1 few - TRBV7-9 16 TGTGCCAGCAGCCCGGAGGGCCAGGCCATGAACACTGAAGCTTTCTTT CASSPEGQAMNTEAFF
TRBJ2-3 - - TRBV30 12 TGTGCCTGGAGTGTCAATCTAGGTACGCAGTATTTT CAWSVNLGTQYF
TRBJ2-3 - TRBD1 TRBV2 13 TGTGCCAGCACCCGGGACAGGGAGGATACGCAGTATTTT CASTRDREDTQYF
TRBJ2-1 - TRBD2 TRBV5-1 15 TGCGCCAGCAGCCTGGGACTAGCGGATGACAATGAGCAGTTCTTC CASSLGLADDNEQFF